What follows describes a single T cell receptor (beta chain). This clone was observed once. What this receptor recognizes is not known. There are no base qualities to consult, and no much larger clone falls within one base. TCRbeta CDR3 regions were amplified from genomic DNA using the immunoSEQ Assay, a bias-controlled multiplex PCR. Per the original workflow: The number of nucleated cells in each sample was estimated from the amplification of reference gene primers within the assay. To quantify the absolute abundance of each unique TCRbeta CDR3 rearrangement, sequence reads were collapsed and filtered. Productive Simpson clonality was computed per sample as the square root of Simpson's diversity index over productive rearrangements. TCRdb stores this immuneACCESS table with in-frame sequences only. Part of the clones is absent; in the studies checked, under half of the shortfall reflects unresolved V genes, and no reason is known for the rest. That table is the source of V, J and clone size, and D and trimming were worked out from the DNA. This sample is represented by about 92,000 clones; about three quarters of them were singletons. Roughly 8.2% of the sample is held by the ten biggest clonotypes.

Another Seattle source contributed samples from volunteer blood donors who had recovered from COVID-19. Collaborating institutions collected whole blood in K2EDTA tubes following their own protocols. For TCRbeta analysis, collaborator samples were shipped as frozen whole blood, as isolated PBMCs, or as DNA extracted from either sample type. These data belong to a study of blood T cell repertoires in COVID-19 (dated by TCRdb to 2019 to 2021). Regarding the complete study: Collaborator samples came from the United States, Italy and Spain and covered acute and convalescent phases of COVID-19. The prospective study material was composed of cDNA or gDNA derived from T cells, B-cell-depleted T cells, or PBMCs. The dataset comprised deeply sampled blood TCRbeta repertoires from subjects exposed to, actively infected with, or recovered from COVID-19. The repertoires were released in a freely available public database intended as a resource for research on the immune response to SARS-CoV-2. Samples were obtained from the ongoing ImmuneRACE study (first 160 participants) and from approximately 1,200 subjects provided by 6 global collaborators. Sample metadata almost always included a de-identified subject ID, COVID-19 status, age in years and sex. Where available, HLA class I and class II types were taken from metadata supplied by the sample provider and were not determined by assay-based typing. What the authors observed across the whole study: The quantity of clinical and demographic metadata differed by source and by participant and was supplied without curation.

A distance of 17 bases separates the germline ends of V and J, which lose 1 base and 5 bases respectively. According to the germline V gene, CDR1 reads SGHVS and CDR2 reads FQNEAQ. The CDR3 holds 16 amino acids from the cysteine to the phenylalanine. The read is trimmed to its CDR3 DNA, 48 bases read in frame from base 1. This TCR came from a man aged 50-60 years who had recovered from COVID-19. The chain links TRBV7-8 with TRBJ2-5, and the D gene may be TRBD2, 6 bases matching. The sequencing sample was made of peripheral blood. CDR3 reads: CASSLGLADVGETQYF. The nucleotide sequence is TGTGCCAGCAGCTTAGGATTAGCGGACGTCGGGGAGACCCAGTACTTC.